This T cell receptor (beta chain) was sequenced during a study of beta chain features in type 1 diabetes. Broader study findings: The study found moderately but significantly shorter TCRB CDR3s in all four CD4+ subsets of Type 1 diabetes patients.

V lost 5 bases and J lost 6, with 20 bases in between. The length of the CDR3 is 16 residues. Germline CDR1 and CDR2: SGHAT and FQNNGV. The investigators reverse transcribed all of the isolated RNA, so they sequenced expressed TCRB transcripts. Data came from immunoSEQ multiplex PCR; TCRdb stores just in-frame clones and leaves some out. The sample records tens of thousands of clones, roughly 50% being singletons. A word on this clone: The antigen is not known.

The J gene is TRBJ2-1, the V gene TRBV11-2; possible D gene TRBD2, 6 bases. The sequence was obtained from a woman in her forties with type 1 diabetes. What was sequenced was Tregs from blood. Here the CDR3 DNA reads TGTGCCAGCAGCCCCGCCCTCGGCGGGGTAATCAATGAGCAGTTCTTC. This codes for CASSPALGGVINEQFF.